This TCR beta chain appears in the sequencing data of a study of T cell responses to AZD1222 COVID-19 vaccine. Overall study context: Pooling covered second doses at about 4 or about 12 weeks. Study outcomes and limitations: AZD1222 recipients seropositive at baseline numbered only 5 to 7. Donors were mostly white British, more females; clonal diversity possibly underestimated. Two doses of AZD1222 preceded a rise in Spike-specific TCR breadth and depth.

Clones were sequenced by immunoSEQ multiplex PCR, and TCRdb holds only the in-frame ones, with some missing. The sample contains 88,000 or so clones, around 86% of which appear only once. The V and J ends lost 3 bases and 8 bases respectively, with 13 bases between them. This CDR3 has 14 residues. In germline, CDR1 is MDHEN, CDR2 SYDVKM. To note about this clone: Its target is not known.

The chain couples TRBV28 to TRBJ1-4; D gene uncertain. The sample was peripheral blood, taken on day 0 of AZD1222 vaccination. This TCR came from an adult in good health. CDR3 DNA: TGTGCCAGCAGTTTTAGGCCCCCGGGAGAAAAACTGTTTTTT. Its protein is CASSFRPPGEKLFF.